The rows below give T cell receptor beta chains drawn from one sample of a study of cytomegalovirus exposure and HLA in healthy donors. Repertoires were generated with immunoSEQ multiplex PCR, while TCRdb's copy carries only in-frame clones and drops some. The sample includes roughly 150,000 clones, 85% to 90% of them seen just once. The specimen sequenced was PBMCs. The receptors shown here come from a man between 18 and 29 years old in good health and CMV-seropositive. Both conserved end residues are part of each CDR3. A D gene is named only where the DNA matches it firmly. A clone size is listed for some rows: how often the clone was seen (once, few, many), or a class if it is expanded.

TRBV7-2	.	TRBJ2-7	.	TGTGCCAGCAGCTTAAATTACCAGGGTGCAGCCTACGAGCAGTACTTC	CASSLNYQGAAYEQYF
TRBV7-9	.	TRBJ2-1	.	TGTGCCAGCAGCTTAGCGATGGTAGCTAACAATGAGCAGTTCTTC	CASSLAMVANNEQFF
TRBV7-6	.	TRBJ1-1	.	TGTGCCAGCAGCTTAGTTGGACAGAACACTGAAGCTTTCTTT	CASSLVGQNTEAFF
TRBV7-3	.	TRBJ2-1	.	TGTGCCAGCAGCTTAAGAGTCCAGGGGAATGAGCAGTTCTTC	CASSLRVQGNEQFF
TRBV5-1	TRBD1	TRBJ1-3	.	TGCGCCAGCAGCTTGACGCAGGGGGCGGCTGGAAACACCATATATTTT	CASSLTQGAAGNTIYF
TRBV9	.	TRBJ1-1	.	TGTGCCAGCAGCGTAATGGAGGTCACAAACACTGAAGCTTTCTTT	CASSVMEVTNTEAFF
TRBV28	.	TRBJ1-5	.	TGTGCCAGCAGTCCCCCGGACACGGCCGGCAATCAGCCCCAGCATTTT	CASSPPDTAGNQPQHF
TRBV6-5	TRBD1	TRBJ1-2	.	TGTGCCAGCAGTTGGGGGACAGGGGGCGGCTACACCTTC	CASSWGTGGGYTF
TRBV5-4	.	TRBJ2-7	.	TGTGCCAGCAGCCAGACCTCGGCAGGCCCTTACGAGCAGTACTTC	CASSQTSAGPYEQYF
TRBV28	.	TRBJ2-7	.	TGTGCCAGCAGGCTCGTGGGCAACGAGCAGTACTTC	CASRLVGNEQYF
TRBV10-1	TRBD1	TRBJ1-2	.	TGCGCCAGCAGTGGGGCAGGGGGCAACTATGGCTACACCTTC	CASSGAGGNYGYTF
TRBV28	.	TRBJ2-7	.	TGTGCCAGCAGTCCGGCAGGGGATATAGGCGAGCAGTACTTC	CASSPAGDIGEQYF
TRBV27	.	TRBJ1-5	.	TGTGCCAGCAGTTTAAGGGGGGGGCAGCCCCAGCATTTT	CASSLRGGQPQHF
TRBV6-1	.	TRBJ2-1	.	TGTGCCAGCACCGGACTTCTCGGCTACAATGAGCAGTTCTTC	CASTGLLGYNEQFF
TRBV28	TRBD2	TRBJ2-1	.	TGTGCCAGCAGTTTCACTAGCGGGAGCTCCTACAATGAGCAGTTCTTC	CASSFTSGSSYNEQFF
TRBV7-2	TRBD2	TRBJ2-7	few	TGTGCCAGCAGCAGGACTAGGCAGTCCTACGAGCAGTACTTC	CASSRTRQSYEQYF
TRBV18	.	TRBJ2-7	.	TGTGCCAGCTCACCTCCGGACAGCTACGAGCAGTACTTC	CASSPPDSYEQYF
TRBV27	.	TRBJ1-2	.	TGTGCCAGCAGTCCACAAGGACGGACAAACTATATCGTCTATGGCTACACCTTC	CASSPQGRTNYIVYGYTF
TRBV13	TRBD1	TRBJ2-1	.	TGTGCCAGCAGCTTCTCAGGGGGCAATGAGCAGTTCTTC	CASSFSGGNEQFF
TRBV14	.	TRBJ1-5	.	TGTGCCAGCAGCCAAGTCTCTAAACTAGCTAGCAATCAGCCCCAGCATTTT	CASSQVSKLASNQPQHF
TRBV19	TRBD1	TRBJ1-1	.	TGTGCCAGTAGTATTAAATTGGGACAGGGCTATGAAGCTTTCTTT	CASSIKLGQGYEAFF
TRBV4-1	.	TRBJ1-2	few	TGCGCCAGCAGCCAGACTTTCGGGACTGCTGGCTACACCTTC	CASSQTFGTAGYTF
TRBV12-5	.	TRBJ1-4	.	TGTGCTAGTGGTTCGAGGATGACAGGTCCCGAAAAACTGTTTTTT	CASGSRMTGPEKLFF
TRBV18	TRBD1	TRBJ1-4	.	TGTGCCAGCTCAGGGGACAGGTCTAATGAAAAACTGTTTTTT	CASSGDRSNEKLFF
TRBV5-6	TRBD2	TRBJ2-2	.	TGTGCCAGCAGCCGCAAAGGAGCGGGACCGACCGGGGAGCTGTTTTTT	CASSRKGAGPTGELFF
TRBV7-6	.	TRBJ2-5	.	TGTGCCAGCAGCTTACACTTACAAGAGACCCAGTACTTC	CASSLHLQETQYF
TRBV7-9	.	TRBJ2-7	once	TGTGCCAGCAGCTTAGCCGGGACCTACGAGCAGTACTTC	CASSLAGTYEQYF
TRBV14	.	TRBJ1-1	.	TGTGCCAGCAGACCCCCAGGGAACACTGAAGCTTTCTTT	CASRPPGNTEAFF
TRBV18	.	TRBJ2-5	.	TGTGCCAGCTCACCAGGGAGTGTAGCGGGACAGTACCGGGAGACCCAGTACTTC	CASSPGSVAGQYRETQYF
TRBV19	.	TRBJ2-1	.	TGTGCCAGTAGTATCCTAGTTAGGAATGAGCAGTTCTTC	CASSILVRNEQFF
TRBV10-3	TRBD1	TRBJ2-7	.	TGTGCCATCACCCACAGCACCGGACAGGGCGAGCAGTACTTC	CAITHSTGQGEQYF
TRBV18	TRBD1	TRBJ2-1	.	TGTGCCAGCTCACCACCCTTAGACAGGGGGTACAATGAGCAGTTCTTC	CASSPPLDRGYNEQFF
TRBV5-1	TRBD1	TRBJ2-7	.	TGCGCCAGCAGCTTGGGATTTAGGACAGGGTCCTTTTACGAGCAGTACTTC	CASSLGFRTGSFYEQYF
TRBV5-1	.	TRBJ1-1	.	TGCGCCAGCAGCTTCGGGAACACTGAAGCTTTCTTT	CASSFGNTEAFF
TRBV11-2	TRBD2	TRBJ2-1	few	TGTGCCAGCAGCATAGCGGGAGGGAAATACAATGAGCAGTTCTTC	CASSIAGGKYNEQFF
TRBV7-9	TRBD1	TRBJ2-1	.	TGTGCCAGCAGCTTCGTTGACAGGGGGCTTGAGCAGTTCTTC	CASSFVDRGLEQFF